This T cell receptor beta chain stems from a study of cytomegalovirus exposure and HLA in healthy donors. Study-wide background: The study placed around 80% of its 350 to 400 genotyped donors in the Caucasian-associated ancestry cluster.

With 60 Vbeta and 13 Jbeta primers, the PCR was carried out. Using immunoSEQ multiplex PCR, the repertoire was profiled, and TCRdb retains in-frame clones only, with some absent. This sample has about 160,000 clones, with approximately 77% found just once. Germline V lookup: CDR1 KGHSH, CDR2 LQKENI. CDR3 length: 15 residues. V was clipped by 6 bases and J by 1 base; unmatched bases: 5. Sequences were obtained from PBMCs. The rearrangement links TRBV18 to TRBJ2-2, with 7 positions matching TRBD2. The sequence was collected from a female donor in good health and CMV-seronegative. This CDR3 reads CASSSGGLNTGELFF. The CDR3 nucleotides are TGTGCCAGCTCGTCGGGGGGTCTGAACACCGGGGAGCTGTTTTTT.